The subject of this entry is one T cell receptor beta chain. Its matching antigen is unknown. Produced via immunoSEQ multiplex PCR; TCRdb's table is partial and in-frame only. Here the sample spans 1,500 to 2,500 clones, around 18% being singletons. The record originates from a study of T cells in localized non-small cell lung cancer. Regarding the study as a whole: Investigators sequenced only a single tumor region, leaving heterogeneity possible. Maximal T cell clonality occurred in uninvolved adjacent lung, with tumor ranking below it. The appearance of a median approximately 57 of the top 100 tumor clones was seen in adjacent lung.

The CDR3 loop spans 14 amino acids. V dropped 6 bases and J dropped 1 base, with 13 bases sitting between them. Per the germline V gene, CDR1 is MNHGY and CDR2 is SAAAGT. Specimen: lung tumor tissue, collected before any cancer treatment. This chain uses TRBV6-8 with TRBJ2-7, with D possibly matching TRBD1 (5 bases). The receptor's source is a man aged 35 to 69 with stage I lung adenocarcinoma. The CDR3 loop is CASRTTRDSYEQYF. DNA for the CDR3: TGTGCCAGCAGGACGACCAGGGATTCCTACGAGCAGTACTTC.